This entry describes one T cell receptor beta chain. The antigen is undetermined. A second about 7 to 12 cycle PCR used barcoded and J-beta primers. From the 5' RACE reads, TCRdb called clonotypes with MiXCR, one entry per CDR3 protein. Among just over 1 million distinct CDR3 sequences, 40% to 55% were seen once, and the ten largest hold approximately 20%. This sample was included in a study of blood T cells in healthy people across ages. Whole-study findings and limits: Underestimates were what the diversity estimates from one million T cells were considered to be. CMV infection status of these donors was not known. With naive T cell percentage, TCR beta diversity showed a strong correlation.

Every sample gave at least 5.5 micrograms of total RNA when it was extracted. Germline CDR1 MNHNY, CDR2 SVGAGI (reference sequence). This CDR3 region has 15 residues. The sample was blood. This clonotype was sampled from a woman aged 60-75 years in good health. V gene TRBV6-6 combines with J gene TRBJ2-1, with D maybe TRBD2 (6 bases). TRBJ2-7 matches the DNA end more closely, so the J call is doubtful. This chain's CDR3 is CASTQAGSSYNEQYF. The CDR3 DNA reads TGTGCCAGCACCCAAGCGGGCAGCTCCTACAATGAGCAGTACTTC.